The 18 T cell receptor beta chains reported below all come from one sample, sequenced in a study of blood T cell repertoires in COVID-19. Measured with immunoSEQ multiplex PCR; TCRdb has only the in-frame clones, and not every one. Here the sample spans a few hundred thousand clones, around four fifths being singletons. The specimen was peripheral blood. These TCRs come from a man between 60 and 70 years old with acute or convalescent COVID-19.

The gene calls are TRBV15 and TRBJ1-5; the match to TRBD1 covers 8 bases. The germline gives CDR1 LNHNV, CDR2 YYDKDF (reference sequence). CDR3 length equals 16 residues. Trimming at V came to 1 base and at J to 2 bases, leaving 4 bases not matched to a gene. The CDR3: CATSRGLTGGNQPQHF. The CDR3 coding sequence is TGTGCCACCAGCAGAGGTTTGACAGGGGGCAATCAGCCCCAGCATTTT.

The chain uses TRBV3-1 (or the pseudogene TRBV3-2) and TRBJ2-4, with 11 nucleotides matching TRBD2. The V gene's germline CDR1 is LGHDT and CDR2 YNNKEL (reference sequence). The CDR3 spans 16 residues. Trimming removed 5 bases from V and 0 bases from J; junction bases left unmatched: 3. The CDR3 DNA sequence: TGTGCCAGCAGCTGGACTAGCGGGCTAGCCAAAAACATTCAGTACTTC. It translates to CASSWTSGLAKNIQYF.

The gene calls are TRBV7-9 and TRBJ2-3; TRBD2 agrees at 9 bases. The germline gives CDR1 SEHNR, CDR2 FQNEAQ (reference sequence). V trimming: 4 bases; J trimming: 1 base; junction bases outside the gene matches: 12. This CDR3 contains 18 residues. CDR3 nucleotides: TGTGCCAGCAGCTCCGGGAGTCTAGCGGGAAGGGGCACAGATACGCAGTATTTT. It codes for CASSSGSLAGRGTDTQYF.

V usage is TRBV29-1 and J usage is TRBJ1-3, with a weak D call TRBD1 (6 bases). CDR1 is SQVTM and CDR2 is ANQGSEA in the germline V gene. V was pared by 6 bases and J by 0 bases, with 9 bases between. This CDR3 comprises 13 residues. Written as DNA, the CDR3 is TGCAGCGTATCAGGGGCCTCTGGAAACACCATATATTTT. It specifies CSVSGASGNTIYF.

CDR3: CAIKGTSGRDNEQFF. In DNA form, the CDR3 reads TGTGCCATCAAGGGGACAAGCGGGAGGGATAATGAGCAGTTCTTC. V usage is TRBV10-3 and J usage is TRBJ2-1; TRBD2 matches at 10 bases. Germline loops: CDR1 ENHRY, CDR2 SYGVKD. The CDR3 is 15 amino acids. Losses at the gene ends were 7 bases for V and 7 bases for J; bases not matched to a gene: 10.

V gene TRBV6-4 combines with J gene TRBJ1-6; D might be TRBD1 (5 bases). The CDR3 has 14 residues. Germline loops: CDR1 MRHNA, CDR2 SNTAGT. V was trimmed by 2 bases and J by 7 bases, leaving 9 bases between them. CDR3 nucleotides: TGTGCCAGCAGTGACACAGGCTTCAATTCACCCCTCCACTTT. Translated: CASSDTGFNSPLHF.

V is TRBV28 and J is TRBJ2-1, with 8 bases that match TRBD1. V trimming: 1 base; J trimming: 10 bases; junction bases outside the gene matches: 6. The CDR3 is 14 residues long. Germline-derived CDR1 and CDR2 are MDHEN and SYDVKM. The CDR3 reads CASSLSQGAGEQFF. CDR3 nucleotide sequence: TGTGCCAGCAGTTTATCTCAGGGGGCTGGGGAGCAGTTCTTC.

In this sample, this clone turned up a few times. The chain carries TRBV27 and TRBJ2-2, with D uncertain. The CDR3 contains 16 residues. The germline V and J ends were trimmed by 2 bases and 5 bases, with 15 bases remaining between them. The germline gives CDR1 MNHEY, CDR2 SMNVEV (reference sequence). This CDR3 is CASSLLAGLRTGELFF. As DNA, the CDR3 is TGTGCCAGCAGTTTACTGGCCGGGTTACGGACCGGGGAGCTGTTTTTT.

The rearrangement joins TRBV29-1 to TRBJ2-5; 9 bases are a match to TRBD1. The CDR3 runs 13 residues. The germline V gene encodes CDR1 SQVTM and CDR2 ANQGSEA. Trimming took 7 bases from V and 5 from J; bases not matched to a gene: 8. CDR3 in amino acids: CSARQGVGETQYF. The CDR3 DNA reads as TGCAGCGCGAGACAGGGGGTTGGGGAGACCCAGTACTTC.

The chain couples TRBV5-1 to TRBJ2-5; 16 nucleotides align to TRBD2. CDR1 and CDR2 (germline): SGHRS, YFSETQ. V shed 4 bases, J shed 4 bases, and the junction held 7 bases outside the gene matches. This CDR3 has 17 amino acids. This CDR3 reads CASSPGTSGRAVETQYF. CDR3 nucleotides: TGCGCCAGCAGCCCCGGGACTAGCGGGAGGGCAGTAGAGACCCAGTACTTC.

The J gene is TRBJ1-3, the V gene TRBV7-3; weak D call: TRBD1 (5 bases). V lost 5 bases to trimming and J lost 5 bases, with 10 bases between them. Germline-derived CDR1 and CDR2 are SGHTA and FQGTGA. This CDR3 has 13 amino acids. The CDR3 protein is CASSPDSRNTIYF. As DNA, the CDR3 is TGTGCCAGCAGCCCAGACAGTAGAAACACCATATATTTT.

The CDR3 DNA reads as TGTGCCAGCAGTCTGGCGGGCACAGACTACGAGCAGTACTTC. Translated, it gives CASSLAGTDYEQYF. V and J are TRBV6-2 or TRBV6-3 and TRBJ2-7, with D possibly being TRBD2 (5 bases). From germline, CDR1 is MNHEY and CDR2 SVGEGT. This CDR3 spans 14 amino acids. Between the trimmed V and J ends, which lost 5 bases and 3 bases, there was a span of 14 bases.

The rearrangement uses TRBV6-5 and TRBJ2-3, with a weak D call TRBD2 (7 bases). V lost 7 bases, J lost 0 bases, and 11 bases lay in between. The germline V gene encodes CDR1 MNHEY and CDR2 SVGAGI. This CDR3 has 14 amino acids. The CDR3 loop is CASTGGPSTDTQYF. CDR3 in DNA: TGTGCCAGCACCGGGGGGCCTAGCACAGATACGCAGTATTTT.

This chain uses TRBV6-9 with TRBJ2-1; D possibly corresponds to TRBD2 (6 bases). CDR3 length: 12 residues. CDR1 is MNHGY and CDR2 is SVAAGI in the germline V gene. Trimming took off 2 bases at V and 14 bases at J, with 13 bases between the two ends. The DNA for the CDR3 is TGTGCCAGCAGTTATCGGGGGATCGATAAGTTCTTC. Amino acid sequence: CASSYRGIDKFF.

CDR3 in amino acids: CATTPGQWGTGELFF. Written as DNA, the CDR3 is TGTGCCACCACCCCGGGACAGTGGGGGACCGGGGAGCTGTTTTTT. The chain has TRBV19 and TRBJ2-2, with TRBD1 identical over 7 bases. The CDR3 has 15 amino acids. The V segment lost 10 bases and the J segment 5 bases; nucleotides outside the gene matches: 13. The germline gives CDR1 LNHDA, CDR2 SQIVND (reference sequence).

This sequence joins TRBV6-5 and TRBJ1-1, with 9 bases aligning to TRBD1. The germline V gene has CDR1 MNHEY and CDR2 SVGAGI. With 6 bases clipped from V and 4 bases from J, the junction kept 3 bases outside the gene matches. The CDR3 is 13 residues long. CDR3 bases: TGTGCCAGCAGGGGACAGGGCGGCACTGAAGCTTTCTTT. Encoded protein: CASRGQGGTEAFF.

A word on this clone: The junction and the germline gene differ at one end; a read error may be behind it. The chain uses TRBV19 and TRBJ1-2; D is perhaps TRBD1 (6 bases). This CDR3 has 11 residues. The germline V gene has CDR1 LNHDA and CDR2 SQIVND (reference sequence). The CDR3: CASSIVGTTSF. CDR3 DNA sequence: TGTGCCAGTAGTATAGTCGGGACAACGTCCTTC.

The chain is built from TRBV6-5 and TRBJ2-3; the D gene is possibly TRBD1 (5 bases). The CDR3 spans 13 residues. Germline V gene lookup returns CDR1 MNHEY and CDR2 SVGAGI. Trimming took 7 bases from V and 6 from J, leaving 14 bases between them. CDR3: CASTVGPWDTQYF. DNA for the CDR3: TGTGCCAGCACCGTGGGGCCGTGGGATACGCAGTATTTT.